This paragraph covers one T cell receptor (beta chain) sequence. Antigen unknown. Germline-derived CDR1 and CDR2 are SGHRS and YFSETQ. Trimming at V came to 7 bases and at J to 5 bases, leaving 7 bases not matched to a gene. The CDR3 loop spans 14 amino acids. The sample belongs to a study of T-cell reconstitution after alpha-beta-depleted transplantation in children. Study observations and caveats: There were some patients whose high TCRbeta diversity at day 60 came from surviving recipient T cells and thymic progenitors. Several hundred expanded graft clones reportedly gave rise to the alpha-beta T cells present about two months after transplant.

Preparing the TCRbeta library involved the use of unique molecular identifiers. TCRdb reanalysed the PCR reads using MiXCR and keeps one entry per CDR3 protein. The sample yields 750,000 to 950,000 distinct CDR3 sequences, around 17% seen once. Sequenced material: PBMCs, mostly from graft donor cells, taken 360 days after TCRalphabeta/CD19-depleted stem cell transplant. This receptor was obtained from a male patient between 10 and 17 years old who had a stem cell transplant for acute lymphoblastic leukemia, so the T cells may come from the graft donor. The genes are TRBV5-1 and TRBJ2-5; 11 bases fit TRBD1. CDR3 sequence reads: CASGQGAAWETQYF. In DNA, the CDR3 is TGCGCCAGCGGACAGGGGGCAGCTTGGGAGACCCAGTACTTC.